This T cell receptor beta chain was identified during a study of shared clonotypes between healthy human individuals. Germline CDR1 is MNHEY and CDR2 is SMNVEV (reference sequence). The ends were cut back, 4 bases at V and 6 bases at J, with 17 bases in the middle. The CDR3 is 15 residues long. Libraries were prepared by immunoSEQ multiplex PCR; TCRdb keeps only in-frame clonotypes and omits some of them. The data show approximately 2.3 million clones, over 85% seen once. This clonotype was obtained from a man younger than 35 in good health. Some clones in this sample may be carry-over from other donors' samples. The J gene is TRBJ2-3, the V gene TRBV27, with D possibly matching TRBD2 (5 bases). Sequenced sample: naive CD4+ T cells from PBMCs. The subset: CD45RA+ positively selected. For the CDR3, the DNA is TGTGCCAGCAGTTCCCGAAGACTACGCTCGGATACGCAGTATTTT. Translation gives CASSSRRLRSDTQYF.